What follows are 21 T cell receptor beta chains derived from one specimen sequenced in a study of T-cell reconstitution after alpha-beta-depleted transplantation in children (dated by TCRdb to 2015 to 2016). Libraries were constructed by PCR. Instrument on record: Illumina HiSeq 2500. TCR libraries were prepared with molecular barcoding, using unique molecular identifiers to normalize TCRbeta repertoire quantification. TCRdb cleaned the public reads at Q25 with fastp, built clones with MiXCR and kept in-frame beta chains. Merged by CDR3 protein, the rows form single entries marked with the most common genes and DNA. This sample has just over 350,000 distinct CDR3 sequences in its table, and roughly 14% of those were observed once. Clones ranked in the top ten supply 4.3% of the sample. The sample in question was PBMCs, obtained from the stem cell graft. The receptors were gathered from a human donor who donated a stem cell graft to a child with Fanconi anemia.

This sequence joins TRBV4-2 and TRBJ2-3, with a possible D match to TRBD2 (6 bases). Between the trimmed V and J ends, which lost 4 bases and 3 bases, there was a span of 14 bases. The CDR3 consists of 15 residues. Germline CDR1 is LGHNA and CDR2 is YNFKEQ. The CDR3 protein is CASSPGDGLTDTQYF. Written as DNA, the CDR3 is TGTGCCAGCAGCCCGGGGGATGGTCTGACAGATACGCAGTATTTT.

This clonotype was recorded at least ten times. The rearrangement links TRBV4-1 to TRBJ1-6, with D hard to call. The V gene's germline CDR1 is MGHRA and CDR2 YSYEKL. This CDR3 region has 13 residues. V lost 3 bases to trimming and J lost 11 bases, with 11 bases between them. CDR3 nucleotide sequence: TGCGCCAGCAGCCATCGGTTTACCGCACCCCTCCACTTT. Translation gives CASSHRFTAPLHF.

This clonotype was counted ten times or more. A much larger clone lies one base from this, so it may be a read error. The chain has TRBV7-2 and TRBJ1-1; D gene ambiguous. From germline, CDR1 is SGHTA and CDR2 FQGNSA. The CDR3 runs to 11 residues. Trimming took off 5 bases at V and 0 bases at J, with 1 base between the two ends. CDR3 sequence reads: CASSVNTEAFF. The CDR3 DNA sequence: TGTGCCAGCAGCGTGAACACTGAAGCTTTCTTT.

The chain recombines TRBV20-1 with TRBJ2-3, with TRBD2 identical over 9 bases. This CDR3 has 18 amino acids. With V trimmed by 2 bases and J by 2 bases, 14 bases remained unmatched. In germline, CDR1 is DFQATT, CDR2 SNEGSKA (reference sequence). The CDR3 coding sequence is TGCAGTGCTAGACCTATTAGGGGCGGGGGGGCTGACACAGATACGCAGTATTTT. Translation: CSARPIRGGGADTDTQYF.

This clonotype was counted between two and nine times. The J gene is TRBJ2-2, the V gene TRBV10-1, with TRBD2 identical over 10 bases. Germline CDR1 and CDR2: WNHNN and SYGVQD (reference sequence). This CDR3 is built from 14 residues. The J segment lost 7 bases and the V segment lost 4 bases, leaving 3 bases of the junction unmatched. CDR3 sequence (DNA): TGCGCCAGCAGTGCCTGGACTAGCGGCGGGGAGCTGTTTTTT. It codes for CASSAWTSGGELFF.

This clonotype was found a few times. V gene TRBV27 combines with J gene TRBJ1-6; maybe TRBD1 (5 bases). The CDR3 spans 15 residues. V gave up 6 bases and J gave up 10 bases, with 19 bases separating them. CDR1 is MNHEY, CDR2 SMNVEV, per germline (reference sequence). The DNA for the CDR3 is TGTGCCAGCAGCCCGAGGGGAGGGTTCGGCTCACCCCTCCACTTT. Its protein product is CASSPRGGFGSPLHF.

This clonotype was detected ten times or more. The gene calls are TRBV20-1 and TRBJ2-2; a weak D match, TRBD2 (6 bases). Trimming took 5 bases from V and 3 from J, leaving 13 bases between them. This CDR3 has 14 residues. Germline assignment: CDR1 DFQATT and CDR2 SNEGSKA (reference sequence). DNA for the CDR3: TGCAGTGCTTATCACGGGGGTTACACCGGGGAGCTGTTTTTT. As protein: CSAYHGGYTGELFF.

This clonotype showed up just a few times. The chain links TRBV6-1 to TRBJ1-1; D gene ambiguous. Germline V gene data show CDR1 as MNHNS and CDR2 as SASEGT. Deletions cut 5 bases from V and 10 bases from J, with 17 bases between. The length of the CDR3 is 13 residues. Written as DNA, the CDR3 is TGTGCCAGCAGTCCAACGGGGAGGAGTAGAGCTTTCTTT. Amino acids: CASSPTGRSRAFF.

The chain is built from TRBV9 and TRBJ2-3; 7 positions match TRBD1. V was pared by 3 bases and J by 2 bases, with 6 bases of the junction left unmatched. The CDR3 has 15 amino acids. CDR1 and CDR2 (germline): SGDLS, YYNGEE. CDR3 DNA: TGTGCCAGCAGCGCACCGGGGACAGCCACAGATACGCAGTATTTT. This codes for CASSAPGTATDTQYF.

This clonotype was counted many times. The chain employs TRBV10-3 and TRBJ2-7; 10 bases map to TRBD2. V was clipped by 0 bases and J by 0 bases; unmatched bases: 5. The V gene's germline CDR1 is ENHRY and CDR2 SYGVKD. This CDR3 is built from 17 residues. CDR3 amino acids: CAISESGTSAGSYEQYF. The CDR3 bases are TGTGCCATCAGTGAGTCGGGGACTAGCGCAGGCTCCTACGAGCAGTACTTC.

This clonotype was observed a few times. The chain uses TRBV5-1 and TRBJ2-2; TRBD1 is a possible D gene (6 bases). The germline V gene encodes CDR1 SGHRS and CDR2 YFSETQ. V shed 4 bases and J shed 0 bases, with 10 bases lying between them. This CDR3 has 15 amino acids. The CDR3 reads CASSLRDTNTGELFF. CDR3 DNA sequence: TGCGCCAGCAGCCTACGGGACACGAACACCGGGGAGCTGTTTTTT. Filled out from reference TRBV5-1 and TRBJ2-2, the complete variable domain reads KAGVTQTPRYLIKTRGQQVTLSCSPISGHRSVSWYQQTPGQGLQFLFEYFSETQRNKGNFPGRFSGRQFSNSRSEMNVSTLELGDSALYLCASSLRDTNTGELFFGEGSRLTVL.

The table lists this clonotype with many counts. J is TRBJ2-5 and V is TRBV20-1; D is unclear. CDR3 size: 15 residues. Germline-derived CDR1 and CDR2 are DFQATT and SNEGSKA (reference sequence). Trimming cost V 0 bases and J 2 bases, with 13 bases left between them. CDR3 amino acids: CSARDAALPQETQYF. CDR3 DNA: TGCAGTGCTAGAGATGCGGCCCTACCGCAAGAGACCCAGTACTTC.

The sample holds a few counts of this clonotype. The chain has TRBV4-3 and TRBJ2-3; unclear D gene. Germline CDR1 LGHNA, CDR2 YSLEER. Deletions cut 0 bases from V and 0 bases from J, with 7 bases between. The CDR3 spans 15 residues. This CDR3 is CASSQEVASTDTQYF. The CDR3 DNA reads as TGCGCCAGCAGCCAAGAAGTAGCTAGCACAGATACGCAGTATTTT.

The chain carries TRBV28 and TRBJ2-1; TRBD2 matches at 10 bases. Germline V lookup: CDR1 MDHEN, CDR2 SYDVKM. The CDR3 is 16 residues long. The junction had 11 bases not matched to a gene; V was cut back by 4 bases and J by 8 bases. The CDR3 loop is CASSSWTSGSLDEQFF. CDR3 bases: TGTGCCAGCAGTTCCTGGACTAGCGGATCCTTGGATGAGCAGTTCTTC.

The rearrangement uses TRBV4-3 and TRBJ2-7, with 8 bases matching TRBD1. Germline lookup yields CDR1 LGHNA and CDR2 YSLEER. With V trimmed by 0 bases and J by 2 bases, 3 bases remained unmatched. The CDR3 runs 15 residues. CDR3 DNA sequence: TGCGCCAGCAGCCAAGATGGACAGGGACCCTACGAGCAGTACTTC. Amino acid sequence: CASSQDGQGPYEQYF.

This clonotype was observed at least ten times. This chain links TRBV6-2 or TRBV6-3 with TRBJ1-1, with D uncertain. CDR3 length equals 15 residues. Trimming removed 2 bases from V and 3 bases from J, with 13 bases in between. Germline CDR1 and CDR2: MNHEY and SVGEGT. CDR3 protein: CASSYGPPPDTEAFF. The CDR3 coding sequence is TGTGCCAGCAGTTACGGGCCGCCCCCGGACACTGAAGCTTTCTTT.

This chain joins TRBV7-6 and TRBJ2-2; D uncertain. This CDR3 comprises 13 residues. The germline gives CDR1 SGHVS, CDR2 FNYEAQ. V was clipped by 3 bases and J by 4 bases, with 6 bases between them. This CDR3 reads CASSFRSTGELFF. The CDR3 nucleotides read TGTGCCAGCAGCTTCAGAAGCACCGGGGAGCTGTTTTTT.

V and J are TRBV10-1 and TRBJ1-2, with D perhaps TRBD1 (5 bases). The CDR3 is made up of 13 amino acids. Germline assignment: CDR1 WNHNN and CDR2 SYGVQD (reference sequence). Deletions cut 0 bases from V and 4 bases from J, with 6 bases between. CDR3 DNA: TGCGCCAGCAGTGAGTCGAGGGGCTATGGCTACACCTTC. The encoded protein is CASSESRGYGYTF.

This chain links TRBV11-2 with TRBJ2-3, with D hard to call. Trimming left V 5 bases short and J 6 bases short, with 12 bases between. The length of the CDR3 is 13 residues. Looked up from germline, CDR1 is SGHAT and CDR2 is FQNNGV. CDR3 in DNA: TGTGCCAGCAGCCCCGATTACGGGGATACGCAGTATTTT. This codes for CASSPDYGDTQYF.

V and J are TRBV12-3 or TRBV12-4 and TRBJ1-2, with D perhaps TRBD1 (5 bases). The germline V and J ends were trimmed by 7 bases and 4 bases, with 16 bases remaining between them. CDR3 length: 14 amino acids. The CDR3 protein is CASKPQGETYGYTF. The DNA of the CDR3 is TGTGCCAGCAAACCTCAGGGCGAGACCTATGGCTACACCTTC.

The table lists this clonotype with many counts. This chain links TRBV2 with TRBJ2-1, with TRBD2 matching 16 bases. V was clipped by 7 bases and J by 8 bases; unmatched bases: 5. This CDR3 contains 15 residues. CDR1 is SNHLY, CDR2 FYNNEI, per germline. The CDR3 DNA is TGTGCCAGCATTAAAGGGACTAGCGGGAGGGATGAGCAGTTCTTC. Translation gives CASIKGTSGRDEQFF. Complete variable domain (other parts from reference TRBV2 and TRBJ2-1): EPEVTQTPSHQVTQMGQEVILRCVPISNHLYFYWYRQILGQKVEFLVSFYNNEISEKSEIFDDQFSVERPDGSNFTLKIRSTKLEDSAMYFCASIKGTSGRDEQFFGPGTRLTVL.